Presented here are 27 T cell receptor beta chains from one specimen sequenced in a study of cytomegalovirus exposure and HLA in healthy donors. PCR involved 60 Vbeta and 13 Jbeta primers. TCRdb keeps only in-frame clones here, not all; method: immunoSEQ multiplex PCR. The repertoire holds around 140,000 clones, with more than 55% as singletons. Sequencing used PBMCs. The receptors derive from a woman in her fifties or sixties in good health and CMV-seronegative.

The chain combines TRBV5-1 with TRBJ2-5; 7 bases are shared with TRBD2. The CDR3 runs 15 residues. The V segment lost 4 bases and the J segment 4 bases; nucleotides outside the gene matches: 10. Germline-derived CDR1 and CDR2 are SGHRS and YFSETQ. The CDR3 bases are TGCGCCAGCAGCCACGAGGGGAGCGGGGCAGAGACCCAGTACTTC. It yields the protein CASSHEGSGAETQYF.

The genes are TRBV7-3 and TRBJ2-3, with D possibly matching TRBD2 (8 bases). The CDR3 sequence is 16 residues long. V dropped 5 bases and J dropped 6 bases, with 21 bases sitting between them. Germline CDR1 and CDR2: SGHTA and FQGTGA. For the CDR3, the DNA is TGTGCCAGCAGCCGCGCCCAGGGGGGCGGGAGGGATACGCAGTATTTT. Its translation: CASSRAQGGGRDTQYF.

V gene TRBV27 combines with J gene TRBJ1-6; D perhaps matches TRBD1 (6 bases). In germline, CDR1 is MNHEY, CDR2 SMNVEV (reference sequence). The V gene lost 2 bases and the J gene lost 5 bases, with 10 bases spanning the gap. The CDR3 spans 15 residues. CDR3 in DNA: TGTGCCAGCAGTTTACCCCGACAGGATAATTCACCCCTCCACTTT. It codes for CASSLPRQDNSPLHF.

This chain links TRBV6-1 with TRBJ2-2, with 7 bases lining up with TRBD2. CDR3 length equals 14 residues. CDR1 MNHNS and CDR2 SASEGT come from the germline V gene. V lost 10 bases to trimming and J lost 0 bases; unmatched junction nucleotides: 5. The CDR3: CATGGRPNTGELFF. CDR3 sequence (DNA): TGTGCCACGGGCGGGAGACCGAACACCGGGGAGCTGTTTTTT.

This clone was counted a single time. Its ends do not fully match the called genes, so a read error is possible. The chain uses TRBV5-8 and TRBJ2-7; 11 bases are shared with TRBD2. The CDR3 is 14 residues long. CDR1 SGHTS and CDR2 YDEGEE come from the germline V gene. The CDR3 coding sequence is TGTGCCAGCAGCTTAGCTCTAGCGGGAGGTATTCGGAACTTC. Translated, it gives CASSLALAGGIRNF.

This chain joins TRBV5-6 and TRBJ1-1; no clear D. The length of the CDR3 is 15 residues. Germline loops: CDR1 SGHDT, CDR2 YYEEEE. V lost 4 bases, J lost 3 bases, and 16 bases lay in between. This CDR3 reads CASSPNNRRDTEAFF. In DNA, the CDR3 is TGTGCCAGCAGCCCAAACAATCGTCGGGACACTGAAGCTTTCTTT. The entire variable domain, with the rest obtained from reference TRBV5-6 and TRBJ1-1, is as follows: DAGVTQSPTHLIKTRGQQVTLRCSPKSGHDTVSWYQQALGQGPQFIFQYYEEEERQRGNFPDRFSGHQFPNYSSELNVNALLLGDSALYLCASSPNNRRDTEAFFGQGTRLTVV.

DNA for the CDR3: TGTGCCAGCAGTTTGCAGGGTTCTTGGCAGCCCCAGCATTTT. Protein product: CASSLQGSWQPQHF. The chain combines TRBV27 with TRBJ1-5; perhaps TRBD1 as D (5 bases). V lost 3 bases, J lost 7 bases, and 13 bases lay in between. The CDR3 has 14 residues. Germline V lookup: CDR1 MNHEY, CDR2 SMNVEV (reference sequence).

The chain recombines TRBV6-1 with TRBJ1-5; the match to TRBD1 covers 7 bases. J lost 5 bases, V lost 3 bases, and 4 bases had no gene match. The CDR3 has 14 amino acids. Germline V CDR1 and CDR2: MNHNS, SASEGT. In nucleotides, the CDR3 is TGTGCCAGCAGTGATCACAGGGGACATCAGCCCCAGCATTTT. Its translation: CASSDHRGHQPQHF.

CDR3 sequence: CASSQRGGVYTDTQYF. CDR3 sequence (DNA): TGCGCCAGCAGTCAAAGGGGAGGGGTTTATACAGATACGCAGTATTTT. The chain links TRBV23-1 to TRBJ2-3, with 7 bases matching TRBD2. TRBV23-1 is placed among ORFs of uncertain function. The CDR3 has 16 amino acids. The ends lost 2 bases at V and 3 bases at J; junction bases unmatched: 8.

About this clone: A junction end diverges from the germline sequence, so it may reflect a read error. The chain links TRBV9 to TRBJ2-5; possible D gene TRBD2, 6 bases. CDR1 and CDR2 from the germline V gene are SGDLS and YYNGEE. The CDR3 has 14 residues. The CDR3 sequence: CASSVATSQGTQYF. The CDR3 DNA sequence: TGTGCCAGCAGCGTAGCTACTAGCCAAGGGACCCAGTACTTC.

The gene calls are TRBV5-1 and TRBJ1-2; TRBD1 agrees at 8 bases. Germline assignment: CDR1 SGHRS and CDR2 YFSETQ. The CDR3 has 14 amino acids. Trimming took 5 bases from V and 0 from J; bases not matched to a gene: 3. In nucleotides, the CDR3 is TGCGCCAGCAGGGCACAGGGGGCTAACTATGGCTACACCTTC. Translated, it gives CASRAQGANYGYTF.

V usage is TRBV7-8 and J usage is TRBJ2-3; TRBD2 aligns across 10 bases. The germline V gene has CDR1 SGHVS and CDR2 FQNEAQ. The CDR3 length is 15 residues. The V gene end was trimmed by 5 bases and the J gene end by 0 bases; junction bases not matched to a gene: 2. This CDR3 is CASSALAGSTDTQYF. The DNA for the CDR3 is TGTGCCAGCAGCGCACTAGCGGGGAGCACAGATACGCAGTATTTT. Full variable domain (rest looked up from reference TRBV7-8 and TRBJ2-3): GAGVSQSPRYKVAKRGQDVALRCDPISGHVSLFWYQQALGQGPEFLTYFQNEAQLDKSGLPSDRFFAERPEGSVSTLKIQRTQQEDSAVYLCASSALAGSTDTQYFGPGTRLTVL.

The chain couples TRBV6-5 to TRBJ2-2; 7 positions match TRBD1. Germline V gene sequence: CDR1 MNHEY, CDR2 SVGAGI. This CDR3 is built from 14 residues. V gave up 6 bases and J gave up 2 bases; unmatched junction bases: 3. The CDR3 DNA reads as TGTGCCAGCAGCAGACAGGGAAACACCGGGGAGCTGTTTTTT. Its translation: CASSRQGNTGELFF.

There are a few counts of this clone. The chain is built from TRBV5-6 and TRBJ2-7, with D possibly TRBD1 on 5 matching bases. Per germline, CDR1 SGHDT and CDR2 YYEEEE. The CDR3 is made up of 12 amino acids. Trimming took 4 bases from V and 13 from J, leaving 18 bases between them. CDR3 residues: CASSKVPGISYF. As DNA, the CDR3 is TGTGCCAGCAGCAAAGTCCCAGGGATCTCCTACTTC.

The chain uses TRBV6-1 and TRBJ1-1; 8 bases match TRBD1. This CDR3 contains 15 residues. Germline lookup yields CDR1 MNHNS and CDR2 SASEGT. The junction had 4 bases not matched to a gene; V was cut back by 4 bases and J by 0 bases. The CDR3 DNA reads TGTGCCAGCAGTGTACAGGGGGGCATGAACACTGAAGCTTTCTTT. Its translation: CASSVQGGMNTEAFF.

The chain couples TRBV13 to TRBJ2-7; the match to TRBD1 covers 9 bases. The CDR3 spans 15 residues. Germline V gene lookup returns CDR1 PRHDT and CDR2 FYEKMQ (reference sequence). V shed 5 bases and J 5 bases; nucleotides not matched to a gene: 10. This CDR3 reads CASSRRGQGNHEQYF. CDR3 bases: TGTGCCAGCAGCCGGAGGGGACAGGGTAACCACGAGCAGTACTTC. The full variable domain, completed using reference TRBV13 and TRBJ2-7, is AAGVIQSPRHLIKEKRETATLKCYPIPRHDTVYWYQQGPGQDPQFLISFYEKMQSDKGSIPDRFSAQQFSDYHSELNMSSLELGDSALYFCASSRRGQGNHEQYFGPGTRLTVT.

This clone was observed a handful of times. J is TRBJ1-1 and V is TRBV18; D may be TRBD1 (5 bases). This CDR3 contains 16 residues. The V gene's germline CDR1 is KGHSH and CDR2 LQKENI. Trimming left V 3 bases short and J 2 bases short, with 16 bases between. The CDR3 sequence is CASSPDPQGINTEAFF. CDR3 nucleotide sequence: TGTGCCAGCTCACCCGATCCCCAGGGAATTAACACTGAAGCTTTCTTT.

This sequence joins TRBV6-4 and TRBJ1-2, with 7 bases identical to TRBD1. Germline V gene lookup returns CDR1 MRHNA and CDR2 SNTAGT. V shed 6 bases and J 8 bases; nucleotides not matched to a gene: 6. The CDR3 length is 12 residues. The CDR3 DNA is TGTGCCAGCAGGGTAACAGGGGTCGGCTACACCTTC. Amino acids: CASRVTGVGYTF.

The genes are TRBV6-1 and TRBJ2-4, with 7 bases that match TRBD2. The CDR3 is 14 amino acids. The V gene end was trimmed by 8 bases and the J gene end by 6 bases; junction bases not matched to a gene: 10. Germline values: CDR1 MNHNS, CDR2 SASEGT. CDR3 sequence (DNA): TGTGCCAGCCTTGGGGGGGGGTGGGGAAACATTCAGTACTTC. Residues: CASLGGGWGNIQYF.

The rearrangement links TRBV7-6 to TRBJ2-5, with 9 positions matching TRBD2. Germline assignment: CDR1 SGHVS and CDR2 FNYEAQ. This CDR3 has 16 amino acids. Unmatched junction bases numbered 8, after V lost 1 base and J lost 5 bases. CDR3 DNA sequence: TGTGCCAGCAGCTTAGGGGTAGCGGGAGAGGGGGAGACCCAGTACTTC. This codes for CASSLGVAGEGETQYF.

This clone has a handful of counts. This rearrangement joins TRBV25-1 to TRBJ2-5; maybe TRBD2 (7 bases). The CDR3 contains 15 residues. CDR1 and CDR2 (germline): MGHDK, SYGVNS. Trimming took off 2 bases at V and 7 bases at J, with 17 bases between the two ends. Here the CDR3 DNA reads TGTGCCAGCAGTGAAAAGGGGGGGTGGACGGGGACCCAGTACTTC. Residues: CASSEKGGWTGTQYF.

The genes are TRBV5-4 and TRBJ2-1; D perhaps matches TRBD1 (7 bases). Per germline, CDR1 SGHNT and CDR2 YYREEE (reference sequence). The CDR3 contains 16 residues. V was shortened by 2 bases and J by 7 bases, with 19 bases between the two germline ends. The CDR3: CASSLSGGRNSNEQFF. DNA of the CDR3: TGTGCCAGCAGCTTATCAGGGGGGAGAAATTCGAATGAGCAGTTCTTC. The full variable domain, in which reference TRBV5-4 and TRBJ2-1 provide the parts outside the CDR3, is ETGVTQSPTHLIKTRGQQVTLRCSSQSGHNTVSWYQQALGQGPQFIFQYYREEENGRGNFPPRFSGLQFPNYSSELNVNALELDDSALYLCASSLSGGRNSNEQFFGPGTRLTVL.

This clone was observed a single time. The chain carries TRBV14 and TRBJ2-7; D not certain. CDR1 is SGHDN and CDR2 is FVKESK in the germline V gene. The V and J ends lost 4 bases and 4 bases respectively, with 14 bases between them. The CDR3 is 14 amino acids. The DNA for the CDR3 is TGTGCCAGCAGCCGAGACCGGGTCCGTTACGAGCAGTACTTC. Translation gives CASSRDRVRYEQYF.

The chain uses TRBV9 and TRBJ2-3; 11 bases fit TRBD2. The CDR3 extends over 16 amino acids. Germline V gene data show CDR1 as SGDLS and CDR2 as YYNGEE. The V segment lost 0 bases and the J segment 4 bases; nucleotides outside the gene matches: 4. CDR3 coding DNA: TGTGCCAGCAGCGTAGTGAATAGCGGGGGGGCAGATACGCAGTATTTT. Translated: CASSVVNSGGADTQYF.

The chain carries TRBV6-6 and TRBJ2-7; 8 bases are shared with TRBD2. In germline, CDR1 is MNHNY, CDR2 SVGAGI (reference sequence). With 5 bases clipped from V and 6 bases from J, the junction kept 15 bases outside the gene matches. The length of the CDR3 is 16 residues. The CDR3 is CASSVVPGLGVGEQYF. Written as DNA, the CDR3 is TGTGCCAGCAGTGTCGTCCCGGGACTAGGAGTAGGCGAGCAGTACTTC.

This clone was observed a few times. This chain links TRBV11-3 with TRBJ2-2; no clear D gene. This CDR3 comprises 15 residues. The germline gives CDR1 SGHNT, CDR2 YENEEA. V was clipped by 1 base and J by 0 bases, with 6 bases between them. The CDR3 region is CASSLGPANTGELFF. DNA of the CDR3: TGTGCCAGCAGCTTAGGCCCAGCGAACACCGGGGAGCTGTTTTTT.

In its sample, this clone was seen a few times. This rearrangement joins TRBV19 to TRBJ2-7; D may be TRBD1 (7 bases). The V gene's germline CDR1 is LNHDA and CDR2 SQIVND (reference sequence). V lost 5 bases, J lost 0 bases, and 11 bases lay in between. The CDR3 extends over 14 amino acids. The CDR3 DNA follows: TGTGCCAGTAGTCCGCAGGGGGGCTCCTACGAGCAGTACTTC. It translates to CASSPQGGSYEQYF.